The following is a T cell receptor (beta chain) sequence with its context. PCR was performed using 60 Vbeta and 13 Jbeta primers. This table comes from immunoSEQ multiplex PCR, and its TCRdb copy is limited to in-frame clones, with some not included. In the table there are about 150,000 clones, more than 75% of which are singletons. The source of the sample is a study of cytomegalovirus exposure and HLA in healthy donors. The CDR3 sequence is 15 residues long. Between the trimmed V and J ends, which lost 5 bases and 1 base, there was a span of 13 bases. Germline V gene lookup returns CDR1 SGHTA and CDR2 FQGNSA.

Sequenced: PBMCs. This rearrangement joins TRBV7-2 to TRBJ2-3, with D possibly being TRBD2 (5 bases). The TCR sequence derives from a male donor in good health and CMV-seronegative. In DNA form, the CDR3 reads TGTGCCAGCAGCATGGAAGGGCGGGGCACAGATACGCAGTATTTT. It encodes CASSMEGRGTDTQYF.